The 28 T cell receptor beta chains below all came from one sample that was sequenced in a study of T cell responses to AZD1222 COVID-19 vaccine. TCRdb's copy holds only in-frame clones and misses some; the assay was immunoSEQ multiplex PCR. The sample holds about 170,000 clones, 90% seen once. The specimen comprised peripheral blood, sampled on day 0 of AZD1222 vaccination. These receptors were taken from an adult in good health.

This clone was seen once. J is TRBJ1-2 and V is TRBV19, with D uncertain. Trimming shortened V by 6 bases and J by 2 bases, and 10 bases separated the two germline ends. Germline V gene data show CDR1 as LNHDA and CDR2 as SQIVND (reference sequence). CDR3 length: 13 residues. As DNA, the CDR3 is TGTGCCAGTAGCGGCCAGGAGAACTATGGCTACACCTTC. It specifies CASSGQENYGYTF.

CDR3 loop: CASKNGDTEAFF. DNA of the CDR3: TGTGCCAGCAAAAACGGGGACACTGAAGCTTTCTTT. This chain joins TRBV7-9 and TRBJ1-1; D not resolved. Trimming stripped 7 bases from V and 3 bases from J, with 9 bases between. Per the germline V gene, CDR1 is SEHNR and CDR2 is FQNEAQ (reference sequence). This CDR3 is 12 amino acids long.

J is TRBJ2-3 and V is TRBV6-5, with 10 nucleotides matching TRBD2. The trim removed 0 bases at V and 5 bases at J, leaving 5 bases unmatched. CDR3 length equals 16 residues. CDR1 is MNHEY and CDR2 is SVGAGI in the germline V gene. This chain's CDR3 is CASSYSAGGRLDTQYF. The CDR3 DNA sequence: TGTGCCAGCAGTTACTCAGCGGGGGGGCGGTTAGATACGCAGTATTTT.

This clone was seen just once. The gene calls are TRBV7-8 and TRBJ2-1; 7 nucleotides match TRBD1. J was trimmed by 3 bases and V by 1 base; bases with no gene match: 6. This CDR3 is built from 16 residues. CDR1 SGHVS and CDR2 FQNEAQ come from the germline V gene. DNA of the CDR3: TGTGCCAGCAGCTTAGTGGGGTCAGGGGGCTACAATGAGCAGTTCTTC. It specifies CASSLVGSGGYNEQFF.

The genes are TRBV30 and TRBJ1-6; a possible D gene is TRBD1 (5 bases). This CDR3 is built from 15 residues. CDR1 is GTSNPN and CDR2 is SVGIG in the germline V gene (reference sequence). V was trimmed by 4 bases and J by 8 bases, leaving 18 bases between them. CDR3 sequence reads: CAWTPRDAGHSPLHF. CDR3 bases: TGTGCCTGGACCCCCCGGGACGCCGGCCATTCACCCCTCCACTTT.

V gene TRBV5-6 combines with J gene TRBJ1-5, with D possibly matching TRBD1 (6 bases). Germline V gene data show CDR1 as SGHDT and CDR2 as YYEEEE. V was trimmed by 7 bases and J by 0 bases, leaving 17 bases between them. The CDR3 contains 16 residues. The CDR3 loop is CASRQDRTHSNQPQHF. In DNA form, the CDR3 reads TGTGCCAGCCGACAGGACAGAACTCATAGCAATCAGCCCCAGCATTTT.

The chain carries TRBV5-1 and TRBJ1-2, with D maybe TRBD1 (6 bases). The CDR3 is 15 residues long. With 0 bases removed from V and 4 bases from J, the gap between germline ends came to 13 bases. Per the germline V gene, CDR1 is SGHRS and CDR2 is YFSETQ. The CDR3 sequence: CASSLVQGMIYGYTF. CDR3 coding DNA: TGCGCCAGCAGCTTGGTGCAGGGGATGATCTATGGCTACACCTTC.

The rearrangement joins TRBV7-9 to TRBJ1-5, with D hard to call. Germline CDR1 SEHNR, CDR2 FQNEAQ (reference sequence). The CDR3 covers 13 residues. Trimming removed 8 bases from V and 3 bases from J, with 11 bases in between. CDR3 sequence: CASSPGSNQPQHF. CDR3 coding DNA: TGTGCCAGCTCCCCCGGGTCCAATCAGCCCCAGCATTTT.

Here the CDR3 reads CASSYGVLNSPLHF. The DNA of the CDR3 is TGTGCCAGCAGTTACGGGGTGCTAAATTCACCCCTCCACTTT. The J gene is TRBJ1-6, the V gene TRBV6-5; D is uncertain. Germline-derived CDR1 and CDR2 are MNHEY and SVGAGI. The V gene lost 2 bases and the J gene lost 7 bases, with 9 bases spanning the gap. This CDR3 is built from 14 residues.

The rearrangement uses TRBV29-1 and TRBJ2-5; maybe TRBD2 (6 bases). The V gene lost 1 base and the J gene lost 4 bases, with 13 bases spanning the gap. Germline V gives CDR1 SQVTM, CDR2 ANQGSEA. This CDR3 spans 14 amino acids. The DNA of the CDR3 is TGCAGCGTTGAAGGGCGATTAGCGGCAGAGACCCAGTACTTC. This encodes CSVEGRLAAETQYF.

V is TRBV5-1 and J is TRBJ1-1; a weak D match, TRBD1 (6 bases). The CDR3 has 14 amino acids. The germline V gene encodes CDR1 SGHRS and CDR2 YFSETQ. Trimming removed 4 bases at V and 0 bases at J, with 10 bases between. This CDR3 is CASSPDSMNTEAFF. CDR3 nucleotide sequence: TGCGCCAGCAGCCCGGACAGTATGAACACTGAAGCTTTCTTT.

The chain combines TRBV6-5 with TRBJ1-6; 7 bases are a match to TRBD1. V lost 2 bases to trimming and J lost 8 bases; unmatched junction nucleotides: 6. The germline V gene has CDR1 MNHEY and CDR2 SVGAGI. The CDR3 totals 15 residues. This CDR3 is CASSYVPDRDSPLHF. In nucleotides, the CDR3 is TGTGCCAGCAGTTACGTACCTGACAGGGATTCACCCCTCCACTTT.

This clone appeared a single time. The CDR3 loop is CASSVQGRTNEKLFF. Here the CDR3 DNA reads TGTGCCAGCAGTGTACAGGGAAGGACTAATGAAAAACTGTTTTTT. The V gene is TRBV28, the J gene TRBJ1-4; D possibly corresponds to TRBD1 (6 bases). This CDR3 has 15 residues. Germline V lookup: CDR1 MDHEN, CDR2 SYDVKM. V was shortened by 5 bases and J by 2 bases, with 12 bases between the two germline ends. The whole variable domain, remainder taken from reference TRBV28 and TRBJ1-4, is DVKVTQSSRYLVKRTGEKVFLECVQDMDHENMFWYRQDPGLGLRLIYFSYDVKMKEKGDIPEGYSVSREKKERFSLILESASTNQTSMYLCASSVQGRTNEKLFFGSGTQLSVL.

The chain combines TRBV7-2 with TRBJ2-1; D possibly uses TRBD1 or TRBD2 (5 bases each). CDR1 is SGHTA and CDR2 is FQGNSA in the germline V gene. Trimming took 5 bases from V and 2 from J, leaving 13 bases between them. CDR3 length: 15 residues. This CDR3 reads CASSGAVATYNEQFF. The CDR3 coding sequence is TGTGCCAGCAGCGGGGCAGTAGCGACCTACAATGAGCAGTTCTTC.

This chain links TRBV18 with TRBJ1-6; D not certain. CDR3 length equals 13 residues. The germline CDR1 and CDR2 sequences are KGHSH and LQKENI. Trimming shortened V by 2 bases and J by 9 bases, and 8 bases separated the two germline ends. CDR3: CASSPGSVSPLHF. CDR3 coding DNA: TGTGCCAGCTCACCAGGGTCGGTTTCACCCCTCCACTTT.

This clone was observed at least ten times. The rearrangement uses TRBV10-2 and TRBJ2-3; D gene ambiguous. The ends were cut back, 5 bases at V and 2 bases at J, with 17 bases in the middle. Germline V gives CDR1 WSHSY, CDR2 SAAADI. The CDR3 is 16 amino acids. CDR3 in DNA: TGCGCCAGCAGTACCTCGGGTGATCCTAACACAGATACGCAGTATTTT. It encodes CASSTSGDPNTDTQYF.

This sequence joins TRBV27 and TRBJ2-7; D possibly corresponds to TRBD2 (6 bases). The CDR3 loop spans 16 amino acids. CDR1 and CDR2 from the germline V gene are MNHEY and SMNVEV (reference sequence). V was clipped by 1 base and J by 3 bases, with 16 bases between them. CDR3 bases: TGTGCCAGCAGTTTATGGCCGGGGATGGAGGGCTACGAGCAGTACTTC. Translated, it gives CASSLWPGMEGYEQYF.

This clone has only one observation. V usage is TRBV11-2 and J usage is TRBJ1-6; possible D gene TRBD1, 6 bases. Germline loops: CDR1 SGHAT, CDR2 FQNNGV. The CDR3 contains 15 residues. Trimming removed 3 bases from V and 5 bases from J, with 11 bases in between. CDR3 DNA sequence: TGTGCCAGCAGCTTCGAGGACAGTAATAATTCACCCCTCCACTTT. Protein sequence: CASSFEDSNNSPLHF.

The CDR3 DNA sequence: TGTGCCAGCAGTTTACCCCTGGGACATCCCTCAGCTAACTATGGCTACACCTTC. Protein sequence: CASSLPLGHPSANYGYTF. The chain is built from TRBV28 and TRBJ1-2; tentative D call: TRBD1 (6 bases). The length of the CDR3 is 18 residues. Germline V gene lookup returns CDR1 MDHEN and CDR2 SYDVKM. Trimming took 2 bases from V and 0 from J, leaving 19 bases between them.

The chain recombines TRBV19 with TRBJ1-2, with 8 positions matching TRBD1. Germline assignment: CDR1 LNHDA and CDR2 SQIVND (reference sequence). The CDR3 totals 17 residues. The V segment lost 4 bases and the J segment 2 bases; nucleotides outside the gene matches: 12. CDR3 amino acids: CASSTLLGQEGNYGYTF. In DNA, the CDR3 is TGTGCCAGTAGTACCCTACTGGGACAGGAGGGGAACTATGGCTACACCTTC.

The chain has TRBV3-1 (or the pseudogene TRBV3-2) and TRBJ1-4, with D unclear. V was trimmed by 0 bases and J by 10 bases, leaving 15 bases between them. CDR1 is LGHDT, CDR2 YNNKEL, per germline (reference sequence). The CDR3 covers 15 residues. Written as DNA, the CDR3 is TGTGCCAGCAGCCAAGATTCGAGCCCGTCGGGAAAACTGTTTTTT. Amino acid sequence: CASSQDSSPSGKLFF.

The J gene is TRBJ1-2, the V gene TRBV15, with 11 bases identical to TRBD1. V trimming: 4 bases; J trimming: 6 bases; junction bases outside the gene matches: 13. The CDR3 runs to 17 residues. CDR1 and CDR2 from the germline V gene are LNHNV and YYDKDF (reference sequence). The DNA of the CDR3 is TGTGCCACCAGCACCACCTCCCCTGGACAGGGGGCAAATGGCTACACCTTC. It yields the protein CATSTTSPGQGANGYTF.

This chain connects TRBV6-5 to TRBJ1-2; no clear D. Germline CDR1 is MNHEY and CDR2 is SVGAGI. This CDR3 region has 13 residues. The germline V and J ends were trimmed by 6 bases and 1 base, with 9 bases remaining between them. The CDR3 bases are TGTGCCAGCAGCCTCCTCGATAACTATGGCTACACCTTC. Translation: CASSLLDNYGYTF.

The chain uses TRBV2 and TRBJ1-2; tentatively, D is TRBD1 (6 bases). Germline V gene lookup returns CDR1 SNHLY and CDR2 FYNNEI. The CDR3 loop spans 13 amino acids. Deletions cut 7 bases from V and 8 bases from J, with 17 bases between. The DNA of the CDR3 is TGTGCCAGCAACACAGGGCTGGGAGAAGGCTACACCTTC. As protein: CASNTGLGEGYTF.

The rearrangement uses TRBV18 and TRBJ1-5; D gene ambiguous. From germline, CDR1 is KGHSH and CDR2 LQKENI. CDR3 length: 14 amino acids. Trimming took 3 bases from V and 5 from J, leaving 11 bases between them. CDR3 sequence (DNA): TGTGCCAGCTCACCGGGCAGAGGAGATCAGCCCCAGCATTTT. Residues: CASSPGRGDQPQHF.

The chain is built from TRBV6-1 and TRBJ1-2, with 7 positions matching TRBD1. The CDR3 runs to 14 residues. J was trimmed by 4 bases and V by 6 bases; bases with no gene match: 8. The germline V gene has CDR1 MNHNS and CDR2 SASEGT. The CDR3 bases are TGTGCCAGCAGCCCGGACAGGATGCCCTATGGCTACACCTTC. This sequence encodes CASSPDRMPYGYTF.

This chain links TRBV6-4 with TRBJ1-6; D might be TRBD1 (6 bases). Germline V lookup: CDR1 MRHNA, CDR2 SNTAGT. The CDR3 totals 14 residues. Between the trimmed V and J ends, which lost 9 bases and 4 bases, there was a span of 13 bases. In DNA, the CDR3 is TGTGCCAGTGCGGAAGGGGGTTATAATTCACCCCTCCACTTT. Its translation: CASAEGGYNSPLHF.

The chain joins TRBV7-9 to TRBJ1-6; D is undetermined. The germline V gene has CDR1 SEHNR and CDR2 FQNEAQ (reference sequence). The CDR3 consists of 18 residues. The V gene lost 4 bases and the J gene lost 0 bases, with 16 bases spanning the gap. CDR3: CASSSWSEESSYNSPLHF. CDR3 DNA sequence: TGTGCCAGCAGCTCTTGGTCGGAGGAAAGCTCCTATAATTCACCCCTCCACTTT.